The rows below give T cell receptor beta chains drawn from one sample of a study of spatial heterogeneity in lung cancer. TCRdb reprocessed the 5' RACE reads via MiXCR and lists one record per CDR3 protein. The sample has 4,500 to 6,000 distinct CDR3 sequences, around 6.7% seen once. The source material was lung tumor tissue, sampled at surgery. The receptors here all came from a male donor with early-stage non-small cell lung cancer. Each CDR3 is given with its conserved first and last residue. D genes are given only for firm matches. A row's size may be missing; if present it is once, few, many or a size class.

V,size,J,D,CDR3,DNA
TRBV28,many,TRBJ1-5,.,CASSFDSLNQPQHF,TGTGCCAGCAGCTTCGACAGCCTAAATCAGCCCCAGCATTTT
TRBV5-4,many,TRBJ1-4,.,CASSLAGTREKLFF,TGTGCCAGCAGCTTGGCCGGGACTCGTGAAAAACTGTTTTTT
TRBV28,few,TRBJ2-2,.,CASSPRHGARGTGELFF,TGTGCCAGCAGTCCGCGTCACGGGGCTCGCGGCACCGGGGAGCTGTTTTTT
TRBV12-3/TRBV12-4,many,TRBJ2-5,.,CASSLLDSGQETQYF,TGTGCCAGCAGTTTATTGGACAGCGGACAAGAGACCCAGTACTTC
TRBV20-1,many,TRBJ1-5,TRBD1,CSALRSDREAQPQHF,TGCAGTGCCCTTCGATCGGACAGGGAGGCTCAGCCCCAGCATTTT
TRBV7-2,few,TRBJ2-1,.,CASSLQGSGRNEQFF,TGTGCCAGCAGCTTACAGGGATCGGGTCGCAATGAGCAGTTCTTC
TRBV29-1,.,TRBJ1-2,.,CGVRTATNYGYTF,TGCGGCGTCCGGACCGCCACTAACTATGGCTACACCTTC
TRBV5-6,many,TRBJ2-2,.,CASSLVGAGELFF,TGTGCCAGCAGCTTGGTAGGGGCCGGGGAGCTGTTTTTT
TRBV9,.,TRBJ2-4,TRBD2,CASSERGEGTSGAKNIQYF,TGTGCCAGCAGCGAGCGGGGAGAAGGGACTAGCGGGGCCAAAAACATTCAGTACTTC
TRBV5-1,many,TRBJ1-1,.,CASSATGTMNTEAFF,TGCGCCAGCAGCGCAACAGGAACTATGAACACTGAAGCTTTCTTT
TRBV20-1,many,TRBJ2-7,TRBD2,CSAGTGTSSYEQYF,TGCAGTGCTGGAACCGGGACTAGCTCCTACGAGCAGTACTTC
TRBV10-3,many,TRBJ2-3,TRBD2,CAISETLAGEGDTQYF,TGTGCCATCAGTGAGACTCTAGCGGGGGAAGGAGATACGCAGTATTTT
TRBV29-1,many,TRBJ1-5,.,CSVGTGEQPQHF,TGCAGCGTCGGGACGGGGGAACAGCCCCAGCATTTT
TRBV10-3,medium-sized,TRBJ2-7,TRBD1,CAISESNDRDEQYF,TGTGCCATCAGTGAGTCGAATGACAGGGACGAGCAGTACTTC